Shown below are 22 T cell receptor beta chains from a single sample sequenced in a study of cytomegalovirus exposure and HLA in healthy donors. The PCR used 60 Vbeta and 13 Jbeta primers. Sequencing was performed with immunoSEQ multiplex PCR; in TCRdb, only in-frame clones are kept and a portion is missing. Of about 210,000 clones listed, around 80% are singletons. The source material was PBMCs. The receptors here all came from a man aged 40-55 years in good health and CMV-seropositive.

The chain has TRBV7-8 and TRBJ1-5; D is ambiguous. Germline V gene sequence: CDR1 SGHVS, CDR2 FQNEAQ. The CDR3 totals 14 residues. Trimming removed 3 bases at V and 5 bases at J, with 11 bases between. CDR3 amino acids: CASSFPPPDQPQHF. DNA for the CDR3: TGTGCCAGCAGCTTCCCCCCCCCGGATCAGCCCCAGCATTTT.

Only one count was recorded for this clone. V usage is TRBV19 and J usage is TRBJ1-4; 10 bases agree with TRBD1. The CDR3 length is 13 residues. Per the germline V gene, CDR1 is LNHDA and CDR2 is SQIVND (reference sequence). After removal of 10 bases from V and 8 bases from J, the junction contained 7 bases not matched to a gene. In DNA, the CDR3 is TGTGCCAATCGGACAGGGGGAGGAGAAAAACTGTTTTTT. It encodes CANRTGGGEKLFF.

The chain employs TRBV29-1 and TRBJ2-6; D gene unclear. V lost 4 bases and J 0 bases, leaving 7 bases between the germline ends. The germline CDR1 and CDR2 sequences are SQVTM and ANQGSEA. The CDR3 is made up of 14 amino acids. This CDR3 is CSVVNSSGANVLTF. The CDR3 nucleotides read TGCAGCGTTGTTAACAGCTCTGGGGCCAACGTCCTGACTTTC.

The CDR3 nucleotides are TGCGCCAGCAGCTTGGAAGGACTGTGGGATCAGCCCCAGCATTTT. Its translation: CASSLEGLWDQPQHF. The chain joins TRBV5-1 to TRBJ1-5, with D unclear. Germline CDR1 is SGHRS and CDR2 is YFSETQ. Trimming stripped 0 bases from V and 5 bases from J, with 12 bases between. CDR3 length: 15 residues.

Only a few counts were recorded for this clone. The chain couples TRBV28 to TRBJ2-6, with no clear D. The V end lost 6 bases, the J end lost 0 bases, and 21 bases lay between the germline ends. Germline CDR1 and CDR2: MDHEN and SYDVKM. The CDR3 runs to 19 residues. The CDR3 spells CASSSHLRSRRSGANVLTF. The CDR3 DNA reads TGTGCCAGCAGCTCACACCTCCGGAGTAGGCGCTCTGGGGCCAACGTCCTGACTTTC.

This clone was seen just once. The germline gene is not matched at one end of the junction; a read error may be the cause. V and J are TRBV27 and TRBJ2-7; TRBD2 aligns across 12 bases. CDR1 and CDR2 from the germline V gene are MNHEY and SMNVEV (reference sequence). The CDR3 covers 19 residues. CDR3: CASRLSSLPAGLAGNEQYF. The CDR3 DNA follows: TGTGCCAGCAGGTTATCTTCTCTCCCCGCCGGACTAGCGGGAAACGAGCAGTACTTC.

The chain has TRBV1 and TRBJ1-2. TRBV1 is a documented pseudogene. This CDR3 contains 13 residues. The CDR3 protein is CTSSRVTNYGYTF. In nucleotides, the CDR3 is TGCACCAGCAGCCGAGTTACTAACTATGGCTACACCTTC.

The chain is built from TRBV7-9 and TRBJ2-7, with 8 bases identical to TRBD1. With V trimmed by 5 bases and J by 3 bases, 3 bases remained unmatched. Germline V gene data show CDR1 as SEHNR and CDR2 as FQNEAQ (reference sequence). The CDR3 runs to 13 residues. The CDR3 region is CASSPTGGYEQYV. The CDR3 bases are TGTGCCAGCAGCCCCACAGGGGGCTACGAGCAGTACGTC.

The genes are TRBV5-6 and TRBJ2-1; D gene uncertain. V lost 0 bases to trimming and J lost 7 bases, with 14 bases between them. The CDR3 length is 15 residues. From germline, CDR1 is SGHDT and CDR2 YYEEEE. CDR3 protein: CASSLGARSSNEQFF. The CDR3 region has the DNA TGTGCCAGCAGCTTGGGGGCAAGGTCTTCGAATGAGCAGTTCTTC.

The CDR3 nucleotides are TGTGCCTGGAGACTTGACAGTGACGGCTACACCTTC. It translates to CAWRLDSDGYTF. The rearrangement uses TRBV30 and TRBJ1-2; D might be TRBD1 (5 bases). Germline-derived CDR1 and CDR2 are GTSNPN and SVGIG (reference sequence). This CDR3 has 12 residues. Trimming left V 3 bases short and J 8 bases short, with 13 bases between.

CDR3 amino acids: CASASGGNQPQHF. The CDR3 bases are TGTGCCAGCGCCTCGGGGGGAAATCAGCCCCAGCATTTT. J is TRBJ1-5 and V is TRBV2; D is possibly TRBD1 (5 bases). CDR3 length: 13 residues. The germline CDR1 and CDR2 sequences are SNHLY and FYNNEI. V was pared by 8 bases and J by 4 bases, with 12 bases between.

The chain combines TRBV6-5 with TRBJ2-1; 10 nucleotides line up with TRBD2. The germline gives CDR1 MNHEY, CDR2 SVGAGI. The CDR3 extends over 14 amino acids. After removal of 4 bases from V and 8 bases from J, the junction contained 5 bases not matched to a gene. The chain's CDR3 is CASSSGLALDEQFF. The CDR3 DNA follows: TGTGCCAGCAGTTCGGGACTAGCGTTGGATGAGCAGTTCTTC.

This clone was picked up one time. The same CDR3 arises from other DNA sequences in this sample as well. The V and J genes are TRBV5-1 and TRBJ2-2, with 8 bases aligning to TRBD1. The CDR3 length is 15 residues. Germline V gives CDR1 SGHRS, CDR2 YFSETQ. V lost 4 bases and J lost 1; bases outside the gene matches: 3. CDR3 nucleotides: TGCGCCAGCAGCCCTGGACAGGGGAACACCGGGGAGCTGTTTTTT. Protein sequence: CASSPGQGNTGELFF.

The CDR3 spells CASSLQGGLNTEAFF. Written as DNA, the CDR3 is TGTGCCAGCAGCTTACAAGGGGGTCTGAACACTGAAGCTTTCTTT. The rearrangement links TRBV7-2 to TRBJ1-1; D perhaps matches TRBD1 (6 bases). The CDR3 covers 15 residues. V was cut by 2 bases and J by 0 bases, with 10 bases left in between. Germline CDR1 and CDR2: SGHTA and FQGNSA.

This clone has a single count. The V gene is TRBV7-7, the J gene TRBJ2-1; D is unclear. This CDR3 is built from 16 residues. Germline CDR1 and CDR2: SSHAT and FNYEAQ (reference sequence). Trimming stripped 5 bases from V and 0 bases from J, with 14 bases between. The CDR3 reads CASSPDVRSSYNEQFF. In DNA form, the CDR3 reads TGTGCCAGCAGCCCCGACGTGAGGAGCTCCTACAATGAGCAGTTCTTC.

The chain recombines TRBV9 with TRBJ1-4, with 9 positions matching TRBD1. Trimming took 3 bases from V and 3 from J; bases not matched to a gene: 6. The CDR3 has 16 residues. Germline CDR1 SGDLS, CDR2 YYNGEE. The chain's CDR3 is CASSADRGWANEKLFF. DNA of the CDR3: TGTGCCAGCAGCGCGGACAGGGGTTGGGCTAATGAAAAACTGTTTTTT.

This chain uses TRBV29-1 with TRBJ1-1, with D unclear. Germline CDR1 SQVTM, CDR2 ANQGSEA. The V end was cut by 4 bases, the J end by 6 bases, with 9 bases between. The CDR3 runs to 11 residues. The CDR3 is CSVAQVAEAFF. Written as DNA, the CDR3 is TGCAGCGTTGCCCAGGTGGCTGAAGCTTTCTTT.

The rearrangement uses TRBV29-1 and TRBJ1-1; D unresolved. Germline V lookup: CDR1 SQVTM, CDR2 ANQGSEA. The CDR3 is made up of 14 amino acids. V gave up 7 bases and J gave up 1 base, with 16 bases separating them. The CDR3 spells CSADPTETNTEAFF. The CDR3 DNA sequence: TGCAGCGCCGATCCTACAGAGACGAACACTGAAGCTTTCTTT.

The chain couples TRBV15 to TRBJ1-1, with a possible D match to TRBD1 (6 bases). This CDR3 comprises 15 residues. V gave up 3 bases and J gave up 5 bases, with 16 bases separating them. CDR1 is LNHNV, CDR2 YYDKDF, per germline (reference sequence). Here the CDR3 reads CATSSTRGSSTEAFF. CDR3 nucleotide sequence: TGTGCCACCAGCAGTACCAGGGGTTCAAGTACTGAAGCTTTCTTT.

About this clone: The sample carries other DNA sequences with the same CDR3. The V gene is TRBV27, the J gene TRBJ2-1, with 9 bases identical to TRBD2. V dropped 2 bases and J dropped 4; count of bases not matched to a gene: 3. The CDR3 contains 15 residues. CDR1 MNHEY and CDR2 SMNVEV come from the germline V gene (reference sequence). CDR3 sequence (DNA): TGTGCCAGCAGTTTAGCGGGAGGGCCTTACAATGAGCAGTTCTTC. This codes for CASSLAGGPYNEQFF.

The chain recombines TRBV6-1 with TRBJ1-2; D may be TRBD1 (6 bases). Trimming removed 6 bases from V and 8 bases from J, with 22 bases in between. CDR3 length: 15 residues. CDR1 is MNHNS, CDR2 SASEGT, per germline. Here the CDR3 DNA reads TGTGCCAGCAGCTTTCGGACAGCCTCTCCAGGGGGCTACACCTTC. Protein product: CASSFRTASPGGYTF.

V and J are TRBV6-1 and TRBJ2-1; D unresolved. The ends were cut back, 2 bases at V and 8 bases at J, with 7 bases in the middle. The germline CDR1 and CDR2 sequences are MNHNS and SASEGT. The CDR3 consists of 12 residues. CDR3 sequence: CASSETGHEQFF. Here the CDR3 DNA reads TGTGCCAGCAGTGAAACCGGTCATGAGCAGTTCTTC.